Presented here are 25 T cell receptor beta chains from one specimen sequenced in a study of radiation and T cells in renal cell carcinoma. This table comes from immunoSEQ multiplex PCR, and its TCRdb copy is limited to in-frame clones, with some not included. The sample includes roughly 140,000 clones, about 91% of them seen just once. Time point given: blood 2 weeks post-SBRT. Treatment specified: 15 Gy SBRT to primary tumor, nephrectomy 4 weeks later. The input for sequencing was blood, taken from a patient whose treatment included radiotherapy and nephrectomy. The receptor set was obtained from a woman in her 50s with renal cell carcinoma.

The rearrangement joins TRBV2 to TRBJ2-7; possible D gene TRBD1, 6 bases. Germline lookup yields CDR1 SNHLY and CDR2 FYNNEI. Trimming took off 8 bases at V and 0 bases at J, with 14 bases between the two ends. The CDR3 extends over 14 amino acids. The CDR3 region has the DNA TGTGCCAGCCGAGACAGGCTCTTCTCCTACGAGCAGTACTTC. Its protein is CASRDRLFSYEQYF.

This CDR3 reads CASGLVQGANNEQFF. The CDR3, as DNA: TGTGCTAGTGGTTTGGTACAGGGGGCGAACAATGAGCAGTTCTTC. The chain uses TRBV12-5 and TRBJ2-1, with 9 bases that match TRBD1. CDR3 length: 15 amino acids. CDR1 is LGHNT and CDR2 is FRNRAP in the germline V gene. V lost 0 bases to trimming and J lost 5 bases; unmatched junction nucleotides: 2.

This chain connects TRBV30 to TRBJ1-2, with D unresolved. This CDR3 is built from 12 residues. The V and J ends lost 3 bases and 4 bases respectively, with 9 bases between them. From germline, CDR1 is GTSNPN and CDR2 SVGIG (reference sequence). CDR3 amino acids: CAWRPLPYGYTF. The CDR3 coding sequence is TGTGCCTGGAGGCCGCTTCCCTATGGCTACACCTTC.

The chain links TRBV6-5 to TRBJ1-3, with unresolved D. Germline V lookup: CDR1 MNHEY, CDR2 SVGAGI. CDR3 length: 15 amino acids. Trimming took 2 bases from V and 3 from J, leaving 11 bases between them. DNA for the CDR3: TGTGCCAGCAGTTACGGCCCCGAGGGTGGAAACACCATATATTTT. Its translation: CASSYGPEGGNTIYF.

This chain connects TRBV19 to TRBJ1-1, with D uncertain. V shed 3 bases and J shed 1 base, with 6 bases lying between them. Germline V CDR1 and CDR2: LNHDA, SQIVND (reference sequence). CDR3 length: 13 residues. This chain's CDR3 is CASSMKRNTEAFF. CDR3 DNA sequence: TGTGCCAGTAGTATGAAAAGGAACACTGAAGCTTTCTTT.

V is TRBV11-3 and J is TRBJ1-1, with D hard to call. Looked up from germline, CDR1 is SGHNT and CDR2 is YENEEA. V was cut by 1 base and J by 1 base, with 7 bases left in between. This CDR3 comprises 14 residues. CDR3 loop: CASSLGTANTEAFF. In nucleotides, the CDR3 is TGTGCCAGCAGCTTAGGAACGGCGAACACTGAAGCTTTCTTT.

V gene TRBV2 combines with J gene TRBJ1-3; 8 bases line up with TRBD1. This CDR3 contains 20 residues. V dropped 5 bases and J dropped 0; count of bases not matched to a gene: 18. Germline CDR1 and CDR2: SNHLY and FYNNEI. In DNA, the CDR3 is TGTGCCAGCAGTCCTCGACAGGGGCGTGGGTTACTCTTCTCTGGAAACACCATATATTTT. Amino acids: CASSPRQGRGLLFSGNTIYF.

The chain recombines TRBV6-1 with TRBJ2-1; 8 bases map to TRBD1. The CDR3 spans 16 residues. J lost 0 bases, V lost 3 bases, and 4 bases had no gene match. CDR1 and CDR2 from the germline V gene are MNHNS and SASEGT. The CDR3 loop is CASSEYRGSSYNEQFF. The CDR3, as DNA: TGTGCCAGCAGTGAGTACAGGGGGAGCTCCTACAATGAGCAGTTCTTC.

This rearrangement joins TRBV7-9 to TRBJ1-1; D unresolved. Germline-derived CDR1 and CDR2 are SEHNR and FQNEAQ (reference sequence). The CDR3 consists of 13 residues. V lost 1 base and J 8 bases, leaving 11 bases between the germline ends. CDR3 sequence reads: CASSLGGVTEAFF. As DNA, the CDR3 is TGTGCCAGCAGCTTAGGTGGGGTAACAGAAGCTTTCTTT. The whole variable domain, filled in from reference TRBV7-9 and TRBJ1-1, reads DTGVSQNPRHKITKRGQNVTFRCDPISEHNRLYWYRQTLGQGPEFLTYFQNEAQLEKSRLLSDRFSAERPKGSFSTLEIQRTEQGDSAMYLCASSLGGVTEAFFGQGTRLTVV.

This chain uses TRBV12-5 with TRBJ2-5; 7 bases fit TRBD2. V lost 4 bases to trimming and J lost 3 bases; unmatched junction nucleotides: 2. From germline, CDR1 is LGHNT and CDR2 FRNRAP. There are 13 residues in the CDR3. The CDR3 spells CASGSRGEETQYF. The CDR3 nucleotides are TGTGCTAGTGGTTCCCGGGGGGAAGAGACCCAGTACTTC.

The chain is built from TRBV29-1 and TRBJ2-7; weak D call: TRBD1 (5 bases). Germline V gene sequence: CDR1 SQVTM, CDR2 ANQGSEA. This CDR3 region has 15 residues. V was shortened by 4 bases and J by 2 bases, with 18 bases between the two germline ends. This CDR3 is CSVAARRQTTYEQYF. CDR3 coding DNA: TGCAGCGTTGCGGCCCGTAGACAGACCACCTACGAGCAGTACTTC.

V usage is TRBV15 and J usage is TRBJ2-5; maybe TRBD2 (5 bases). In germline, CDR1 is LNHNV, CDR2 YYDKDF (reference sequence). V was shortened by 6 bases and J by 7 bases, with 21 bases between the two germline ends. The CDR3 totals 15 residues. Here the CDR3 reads CATRLSGLLARTQYF. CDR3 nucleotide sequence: TGTGCCACCAGGTTATCGGGGTTACTGGCGAGGACCCAGTACTTC.

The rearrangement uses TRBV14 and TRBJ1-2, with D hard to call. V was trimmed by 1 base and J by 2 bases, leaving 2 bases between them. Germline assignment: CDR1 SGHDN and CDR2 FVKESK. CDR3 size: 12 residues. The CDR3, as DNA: TGTGCCAGCAGCCAAGCCAACTATGGCTACACCTTC. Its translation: CASSQANYGYTF. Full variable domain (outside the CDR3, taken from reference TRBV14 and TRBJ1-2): EAGVTQFPSHSVIEKGQTVTLRCDPISGHDNLYWYRRVMGKEIKFLLHFVKESKQDESGMPNNRFLAERTGGTYSTLKVQPAELEDSGVYFCASSQANYGYTFGSGTRLTVV.

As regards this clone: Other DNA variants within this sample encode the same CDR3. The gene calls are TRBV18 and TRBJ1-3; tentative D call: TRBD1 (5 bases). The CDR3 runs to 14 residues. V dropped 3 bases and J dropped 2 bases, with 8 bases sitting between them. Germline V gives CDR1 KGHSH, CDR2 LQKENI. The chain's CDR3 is CASSPQGPGNTIYF. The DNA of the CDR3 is TGTGCCAGCTCACCCCAGGGACCTGGAAACACCATATATTTT.

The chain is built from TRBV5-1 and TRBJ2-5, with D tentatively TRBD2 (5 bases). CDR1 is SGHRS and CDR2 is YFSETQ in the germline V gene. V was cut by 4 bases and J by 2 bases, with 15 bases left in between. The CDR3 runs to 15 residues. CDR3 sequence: CASSQATGVQETQYF. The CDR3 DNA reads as TGCGCCAGCAGCCAAGCTACCGGGGTACAAGAGACCCAGTACTTC. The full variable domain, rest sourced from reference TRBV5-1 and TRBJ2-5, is KAGVTQTPRYLIKTRGQQVTLSCSPISGHRSVSWYQQTPGQGLQFLFEYFSETQRNKGNFPGRFSGRQFSNSRSEMNVSTLELGDSALYLCASSQATGVQETQYFGPGTRLLVL.

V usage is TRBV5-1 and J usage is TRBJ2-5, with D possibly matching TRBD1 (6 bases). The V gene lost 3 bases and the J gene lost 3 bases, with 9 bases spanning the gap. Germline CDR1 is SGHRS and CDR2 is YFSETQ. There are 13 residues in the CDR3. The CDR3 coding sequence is TGCGCCAGCAGCTGGAACAGGGAAGAGACCCAGTACTTC. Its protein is CASSWNREETQYF.

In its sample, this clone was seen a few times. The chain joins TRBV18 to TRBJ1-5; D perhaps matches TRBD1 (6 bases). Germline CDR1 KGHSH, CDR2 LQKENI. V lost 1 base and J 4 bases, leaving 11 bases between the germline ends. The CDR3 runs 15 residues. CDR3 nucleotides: TGTGCCAGCTCACCACGACAGGTCGATAATCAGCCCCAGCATTTT. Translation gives CASSPRQVDNQPQHF.

The DNA for the CDR3 is TGCAGCGTCGCGGACAGGGGGCCTAATCAGCCCCAGCATTTT. It is translated as CSVADRGPNQPQHF. The chain links TRBV29-1 to TRBJ1-5; 11 nucleotides line up with TRBD1. With 6 bases clipped from V and 4 bases from J, the junction kept 5 bases outside the gene matches. The CDR3 extends over 14 amino acids. Germline values: CDR1 SQVTM, CDR2 ANQGSEA.

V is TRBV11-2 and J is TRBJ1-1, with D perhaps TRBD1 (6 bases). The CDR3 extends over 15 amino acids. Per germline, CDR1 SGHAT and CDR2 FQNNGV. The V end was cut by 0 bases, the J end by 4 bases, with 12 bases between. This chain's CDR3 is CASSLEGGVFTEAFF. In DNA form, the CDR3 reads TGTGCCAGCAGCTTAGAAGGGGGGGTTTTCACTGAAGCTTTCTTT.

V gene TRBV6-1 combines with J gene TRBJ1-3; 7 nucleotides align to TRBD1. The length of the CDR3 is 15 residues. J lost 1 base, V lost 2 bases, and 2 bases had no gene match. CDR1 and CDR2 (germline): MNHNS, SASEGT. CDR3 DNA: TGTGCCAGCAGTGAACAGGGGGTTTCTGGAAACACCATATATTTT. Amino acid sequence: CASSEQGVSGNTIYF.

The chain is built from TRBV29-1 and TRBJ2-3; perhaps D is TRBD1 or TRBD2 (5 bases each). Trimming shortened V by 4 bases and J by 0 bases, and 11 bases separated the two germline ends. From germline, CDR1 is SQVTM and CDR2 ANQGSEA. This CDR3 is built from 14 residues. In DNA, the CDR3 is TGCAGCGTTGGTCGAGGGGTTAGCACAGATACGCAGTATTTT. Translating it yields CSVGRGVSTDTQYF.

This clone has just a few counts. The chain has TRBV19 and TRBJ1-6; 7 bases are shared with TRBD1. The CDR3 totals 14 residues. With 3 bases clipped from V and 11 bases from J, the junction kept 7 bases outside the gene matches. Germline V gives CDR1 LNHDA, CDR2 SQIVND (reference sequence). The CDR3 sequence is CASSIGQAKAPLHF. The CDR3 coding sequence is TGTGCCAGTAGTATCGGACAGGCCAAGGCACCCCTCCACTTT.

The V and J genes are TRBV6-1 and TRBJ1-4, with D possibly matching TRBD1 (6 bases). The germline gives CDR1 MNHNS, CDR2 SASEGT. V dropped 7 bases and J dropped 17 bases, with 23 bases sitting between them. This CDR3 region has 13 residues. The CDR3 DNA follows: TGTGCCAGCACCCCAAGGGGGGGCCGATTGGTATTTTTT. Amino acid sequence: CASTPRGGRLVFF.

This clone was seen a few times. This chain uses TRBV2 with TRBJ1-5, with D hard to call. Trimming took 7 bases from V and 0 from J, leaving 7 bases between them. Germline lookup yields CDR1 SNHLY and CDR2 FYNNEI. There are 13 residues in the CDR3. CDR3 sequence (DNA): TGTGCCAGCAAACGATATAGCAATCAGCCCCAGCATTTT. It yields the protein CASKRYSNQPQHF.

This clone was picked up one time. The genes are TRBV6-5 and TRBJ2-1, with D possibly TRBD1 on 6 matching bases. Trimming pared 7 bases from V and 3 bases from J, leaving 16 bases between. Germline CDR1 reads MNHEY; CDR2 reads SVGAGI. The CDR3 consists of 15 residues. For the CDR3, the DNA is TGTGCCAGCAAAAGGACAGAGGAGAACTACAATGAGCAGTTCTTC. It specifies CASKRTEENYNEQFF.